The clone carrying this TCR beta chain was seen a handful of times. The antigen is undetermined. They isolated at least 7 million PBMCs from each sample. CDR1 and CDR2 (germline): LGHNA, YSLEER. CDR3 size: 14 residues. The V and J ends lost 0 bases and 5 bases respectively, with 8 bases between them. The sample comes from a study of blood T cells in healthy people across ages. General study points: The study found TCR beta diversity correlated strongly with naive T cell percentage.

The second PCR ran about 6 to 12 cycles with a sample-barcoded 5' primer and J-beta primers. A template-switch adaptor containing 12 random nucleotides labeled each cDNA molecule. TCRdb passed the 5' RACE reads through MiXCR, listing each CDR3 protein once. The sample yields some 880,000 distinct CDR3 sequences, around 34% seen once. The chain joins TRBV4-3 to TRBJ1-5; weak D call: TRBD1 (5 bases). This receptor was obtained from a man between 18 and 29 years old in good health. Sequenced material: blood. CDR3 DNA sequence: TGCGCCAGCAGCCAAGAGTCAGGGTATCAGCCCCAGCATTTT. It specifies CASSQESGYQPQHF.